This T cell receptor (beta chain) was sequenced during a study of blood T cell repertoires in COVID-19. Study overall: Donors in the United States, Italy and Spain gave samples during acute or convalescent COVID-19. In each case, the material was cDNA or gDNA derived from T cells, B-cell-depleted T cells, or PBMCs.

This clone was seen a single time. Per the original methods: Using reference gene primer amplification, nucleated cell counts were estimated. Here immunoSEQ multiplex PCR was the method, and the copy in TCRdb shows in-frame clones only, minus some. The V and J calls and clone size come from that table; D and trimming were worked out from the DNA. This table holds roughly 15,000 clones, around 87% found once. CDR1 SGHVS and CDR2 FQNEAQ come from the germline V gene. The length of the CDR3 is 14 residues. Trimming stripped 5 bases from V and 4 bases from J, with 14 bases between. The V call is TRBV7-8, the J call TRBJ2-5; D not certain. The sequence was collected from a man between 50 and 59 years old with active COVID-19. The sequenced sample consisted of peripheral blood. The CDR3 here is CASSANALRETQYF. The CDR3 bases are TGTGCCAGCAGCGCCAACGCCCTTAGAGAGACCCAGTACTTC.